The present T cell receptor (beta chain) was sequenced within a study of blood T cell repertoires in COVID-19. Across the whole study: Sample material is recorded as cDNA or gDNA derived from T cells, B-cell-depleted T cells, or PBMCs.

Source study methods: Amplifying reference gene primers gave estimates of nucleated cell counts. Only in-frame clones appear in the TCRdb table, and some are missing; sequencing was by immunoSEQ multiplex PCR. V, J and clone size reflect that table, while D and trimming were determined from the DNA. The table lists 160,000 or so clones, more than 75% of them singletons. This clone has only one observation. The sample comprised peripheral blood. This TCR derives from a man aged 18 to 29 with acute or convalescent COVID-19.

The CDR3 is CASSPGPAGTNQPQHF. CDR3 in DNA: TGTGCCAGCTCACCAGGTCCGGCAGGGACAAATCAGCCCCAGCATTTT. The rearrangement links TRBV18 to TRBJ1-5, with a weak D call TRBD1 (6 bases). V was shortened by 2 bases and J by 4 bases, with 15 bases between the two germline ends. The germline CDR1 and CDR2 sequences are KGHSH and LQKENI. This CDR3 is 16 amino acids long.